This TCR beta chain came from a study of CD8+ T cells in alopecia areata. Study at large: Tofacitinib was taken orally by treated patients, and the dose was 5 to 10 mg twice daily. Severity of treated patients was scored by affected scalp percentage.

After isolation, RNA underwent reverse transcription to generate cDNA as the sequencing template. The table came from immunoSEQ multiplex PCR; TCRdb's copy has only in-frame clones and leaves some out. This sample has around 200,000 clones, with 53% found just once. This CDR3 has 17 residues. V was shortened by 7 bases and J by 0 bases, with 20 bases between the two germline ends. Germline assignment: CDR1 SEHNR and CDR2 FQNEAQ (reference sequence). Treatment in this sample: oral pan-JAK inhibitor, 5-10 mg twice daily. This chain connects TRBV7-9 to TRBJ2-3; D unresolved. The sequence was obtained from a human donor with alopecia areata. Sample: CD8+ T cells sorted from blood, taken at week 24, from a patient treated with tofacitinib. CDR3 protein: CASTDSGSQRSTDTQYF. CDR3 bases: TGTGCCAGCACCGATTCTGGCTCCCAGAGAAGCACAGATACGCAGTATTTT. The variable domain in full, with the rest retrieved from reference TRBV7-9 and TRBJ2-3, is DTGVSQNPRHKITKRGQNVTFRCDPISEHNRLYWYRQTLGQGPEFLTYFQNEAQLEKSRLLSDRFSAERPKGSFSTLEIQRTEQGDSAMYLCASTDSGSQRSTDTQYFGPGTRLTVL.